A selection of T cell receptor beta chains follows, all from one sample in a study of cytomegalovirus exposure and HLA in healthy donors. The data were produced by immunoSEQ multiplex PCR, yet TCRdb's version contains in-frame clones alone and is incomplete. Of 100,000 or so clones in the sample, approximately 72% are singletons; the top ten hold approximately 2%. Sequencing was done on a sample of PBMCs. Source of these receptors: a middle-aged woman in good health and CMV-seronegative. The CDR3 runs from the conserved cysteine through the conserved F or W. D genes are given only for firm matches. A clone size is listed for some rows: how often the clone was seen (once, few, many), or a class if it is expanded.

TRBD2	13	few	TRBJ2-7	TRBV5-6	CASTLNRGDEQYF	TGTGCCAGCACCTTAAACCGGGGGGACGAGCAGTACTTC
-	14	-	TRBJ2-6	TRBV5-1	CASSLVSGANVLTF	TGCGCCAGCAGCTTGGTATCTGGGGCCAACGTCCTGACTTTC
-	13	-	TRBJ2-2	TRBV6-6	CASSYSRARELFF	TGTGCCAGCAGTTACTCGAGGGCACGAGAGCTGTTTTTT
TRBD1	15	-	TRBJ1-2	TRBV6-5	CASSYPGTGVGGYTF	TGTGCCAGCAGTTACCCTGGGACAGGGGTGGGTGGCTACACCTTC
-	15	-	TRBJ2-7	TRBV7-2	CASSLWETSSYEQYF	TGTGCCAGCAGCTTATGGGAGACCAGCTCCTACGAGCAGTACTTC
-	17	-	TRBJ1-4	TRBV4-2	CASSQARLGHGNEKLFF	TGTGCCAGCAGCCAGGCTAGATTGGGGCACGGAAATGAAAAACTGTTTTTT
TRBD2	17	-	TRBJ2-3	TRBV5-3	CARSSPMGGGGTDTQYF	TGTGCCAGAAGCTCCCCGATGGGCGGGGGGGGCACAGATACGCAGTATTTT
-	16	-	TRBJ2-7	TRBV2	CASSGAGRGDSYEQYF	TGTGCCAGCAGTGGAGCGGGGAGGGGGGACTCCTACGAGCAGTACTTC
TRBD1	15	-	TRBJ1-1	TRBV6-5	CASRVDRGRGTEAFF	TGTGCCAGCAGAGTTGACAGGGGGCGGGGCACTGAAGCTTTCTTT
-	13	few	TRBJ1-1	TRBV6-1	CASRDTGNTEAFF	TGTGCCAGCAGAGATACAGGGAACACTGAAGCTTTCTTT
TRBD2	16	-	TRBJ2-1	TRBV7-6	CASSRPSGSSYNEQFF	TGTGCCAGCAGCCGTCCTAGCGGGAGCTCCTACAATGAGCAGTTCTTC
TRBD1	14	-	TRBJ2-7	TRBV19	CASSIRDSVYEQYF	TGTGCCAGTAGTATTAGGGACAGTGTTTACGAGCAGTACTTC
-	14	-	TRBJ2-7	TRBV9	CASSEGTRSYEQYF	TGTGCCAGCAGCGAGGGGACACGGTCCTACGAGCAGTACTTC
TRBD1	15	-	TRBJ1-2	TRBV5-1	CASSAWDRHPEGYTF	TGCGCCAGCAGCGCGTGGGACAGACACCCGGAAGGCTACACCTTC
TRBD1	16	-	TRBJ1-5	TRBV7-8	CASSLGTGVYNQPQHF	TGTGCCAGCAGCTTAGGGACAGGGGTCTACAATCAGCCCCAGCATTTT
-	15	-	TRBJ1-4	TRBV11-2	CASSLGVGRNEKLFF	TGTGCCAGCAGCTTAGGGGTGGGCCGGAATGAAAAACTGTTTTTT
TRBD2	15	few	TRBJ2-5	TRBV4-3	CASSPERGGQETQYF	TGCGCCAGCAGCCCTGAGCGGGGGGGACAAGAGACCCAGTACTTC
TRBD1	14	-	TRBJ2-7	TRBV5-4	CASSTGTGAYEQYF	TGTGCCAGCAGCACCGGGACAGGGGCCTACGAGCAGTACTTC
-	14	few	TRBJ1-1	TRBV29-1	CSVGESLMNTEAFF	TGCAGCGTTGGAGAGTCTTTAATGAACACTGAAGCTTTCTTT
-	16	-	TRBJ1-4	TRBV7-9	CASRATTGTFGEKLFF	TGTGCCAGCAGAGCAACAACAGGCACATTTGGAGAAAAACTGTTTTTT
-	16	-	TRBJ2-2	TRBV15	CATSRDEQALAGELFF	TGTGCCACCAGCAGAGATGAACAGGCGCTAGCCGGGGAGCTGTTTTTT
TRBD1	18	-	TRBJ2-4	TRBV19	CASSLTGGLPHAKNIQYF	TGTGCCAGTAGTCTTACAGGGGGCCTGCCCCATGCCAAAAACATTCAGTACTTC
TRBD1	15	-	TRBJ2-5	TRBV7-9	CASSPGQGIGETQYF	TGTGCCAGCAGTCCGGGACAGGGAATAGGAGAGACCCAGTACTTC
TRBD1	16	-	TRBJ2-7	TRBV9	CASSVDGTGWSYEQYF	TGTGCCAGCAGCGTCGATGGGACAGGGTGGTCCTACGAGCAGTACTTC
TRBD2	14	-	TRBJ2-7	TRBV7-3	CASSVSGTSDEQYF	TGTGCCAGCAGCGTTTCCGGGACTAGCGACGAGCAGTACTTC
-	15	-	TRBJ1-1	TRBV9	CASSVAGKSATEAFF	TGTGCCAGCAGCGTAGCAGGGAAATCGGCCACTGAAGCTTTCTTT